This T cell receptor (beta chain) was identified during a study of blood T cells in healthy people across ages. About this clonotype: The antigen is undetermined.

The authors ran a second PCR of 7 to 11 cycles using a sample-barcoded 5' primer and a J-beta primer mix. TCRdb processed the 5' RACE reads anew with MiXCR; each CDR3 protein has one entry. The sample has approximately 800,000 distinct CDR3 sequences, 20% to 30% seen once; the top ten hold about 3%. Regarding the study as a whole: More naive CD4+ cells and higher diversity were found in long-lived than in aged donors.

The CDR3 extends over 14 amino acids. The V gene's germline CDR1 is DFQATT and CDR2 SNEGSKA (reference sequence). These sequences were also reported in another study, on T cells of mothers and their children. According to that study: All RNA that had been extracted was used for cDNA synthesis at roughly 1.6 ug per 15 ul. Each mother yielded more than 8 million TCR beta CDR3 reads. Each child yielded around 2.9 million reads.

The genes are TRBV20-1 and TRBJ2-5, with a tentative D call TRBD1 (6 bases). The end of the DNA fits TRBJ2-1 better, so the J call may be wrong. Sequencing was performed on blood. This sequence originates from a boy aged 10-17 years in good health. For the CDR3, the DNA is TGCAGTGCCACGACAGGCTTAACCTACAATGAGCAGTTCTTC. This translates into CSATTGLTYNEQFF.